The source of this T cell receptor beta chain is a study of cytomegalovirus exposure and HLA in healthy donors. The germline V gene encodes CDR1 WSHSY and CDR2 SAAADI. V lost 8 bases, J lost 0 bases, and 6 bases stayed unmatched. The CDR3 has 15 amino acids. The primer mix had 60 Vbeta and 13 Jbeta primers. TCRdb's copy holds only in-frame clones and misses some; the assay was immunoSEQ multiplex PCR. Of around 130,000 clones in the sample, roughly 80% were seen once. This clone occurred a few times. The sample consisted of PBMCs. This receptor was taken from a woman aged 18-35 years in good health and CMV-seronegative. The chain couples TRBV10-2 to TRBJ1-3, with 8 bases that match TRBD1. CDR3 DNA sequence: TGCGCCAGCTTTCATGACAGGGGCTCTGGAAACACCATATATTTT. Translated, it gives CASFHDRGSGNTIYF.